A single sample is the source of the 7 T cell receptor beta chains below, sequenced in a study of blood T cell repertoires in COVID-19. The data were produced by immunoSEQ multiplex PCR, yet TCRdb's version contains in-frame clones alone and is incomplete. The repertoire includes some 200,000 clones, roughly 83% of them detected once, and 1.3% sits in the top ten. Material: PBMCs or T cells enriched from blood (not recorded which). The receptors were gathered from a woman aged 40 to 55 with acute COVID-19.

V gene TRBV11-1 combines with J gene TRBJ2-1, with TRBD1 matching over 7 bases. The CDR3 is 15 amino acids. Germline V gene sequence: CDR1 SGHAT, CDR2 FQDESV (reference sequence). J gave up 5 bases and V 6 bases, and 10 bases lay outside the gene matches. The CDR3 is CASRTLGTENNEQFF. For the CDR3, the DNA is TGTGCCAGCAGGACCCTAGGGACAGAAAACAATGAGCAGTTCTTC.

This CDR3 reads CASGQGIEAFF. CDR3 sequence (DNA): TGTGCCAGTGGACAGGGGATTGAAGCTTTCTTT. V is TRBV19 and J is TRBJ1-1; TRBD1 agrees at 9 bases. CDR3 length equals 11 residues. V lost 8 bases and J lost 7; bases outside the gene matches: 2. Per the germline V gene, CDR1 is LNHDA and CDR2 is SQIVND (reference sequence).

The CDR3 bases are TGTGCCAGCATTTCCTCTCTTAGCTACAATGAGCAGTTCTTC. Protein: CASISSLSYNEQFF. The chain uses TRBV6-6 and TRBJ2-1; D remains unclear. Looked up from germline, CDR1 is MNHNY and CDR2 is SVGAGI (reference sequence). With 7 bases removed from V and 3 bases from J, the gap between germline ends came to 13 bases. The CDR3 sequence is 14 residues long.

The J gene is TRBJ1-1, the V gene TRBV27; TRBD1 might be the D (5 bases). CDR1 and CDR2 (germline): MNHEY, SMNVEV (reference sequence). V was cut by 8 bases and J by 5 bases, with 18 bases left in between. The CDR3 covers 14 residues. The CDR3: CASPHGAGKTEAFF. The CDR3 DNA is TGTGCCAGCCCTCATGGGGCGGGGAAAACTGAAGCTTTCTTT.

The CDR3 reads CASSLDSGRARETQYF. Here the CDR3 DNA reads TGTGCCAGCAGCTTGGATAGCGGGAGGGCACGGGAGACCCAGTACTTC. The chain uses TRBV5-4 and TRBJ2-5, with TRBD2 matching over 11 bases. Germline lookup yields CDR1 SGHNT and CDR2 YYREEE (reference sequence). This CDR3 spans 16 amino acids. With 0 bases clipped from V and 5 bases from J, the junction kept 6 bases outside the gene matches.

The chain employs TRBV19 and TRBJ2-1; D uncertain. Germline V lookup: CDR1 LNHDA, CDR2 SQIVND (reference sequence). The CDR3 is made up of 12 amino acids. Trimming took 7 bases from V and 7 from J, leaving 11 bases between them. The CDR3 DNA reads TGTGCCAGTAACACCCCCCCGAATGAGCAGTTCTTC. Its translation: CASNTPPNEQFF.

The chain joins TRBV20-1 to TRBJ2-1, with 9 bases matching TRBD2. Germline trimming cut 3 bases from V and 9 bases from J; bases unmatched to any gene: 9. The CDR3 has 14 residues. Germline CDR1 is DFQATT and CDR2 is SNEGSKA (reference sequence). CDR3 coding DNA: TGCAGTGCTAGTTATAGCGGGAGTGGTGGTGAGCAGTTCTTC. Protein: CSASYSGSGGEQFF.